The 21 T cell receptor beta chains presented below share a single source sample, sequenced in a study of cytomegalovirus exposure and HLA in healthy donors. Vbeta (60) and Jbeta (13) primers were used in the PCR. Sequenced by immunoSEQ multiplex PCR; TCRdb stores in-frame clones only, minus some. The sample holds some 150,000 clones; roughly 75% are singletons and the top ten take about 6.5%. The sample comprised PBMCs. Every receptor here comes from a man aged 40-49 years in good health and CMV-seropositive.

This clone has just a few counts. CDR3 protein: CASSVGGGSYEQYF. CDR3 DNA: TGTGCCAGCAGTGTGGGAGGAGGCTCCTACGAGCAGTACTTC. The V and J genes are TRBV2 and TRBJ2-7; maybe TRBD2 (6 bases). Germline CDR1 SNHLY, CDR2 FYNNEI. V was cut by 4 bases and J by 0 bases, with 10 bases left in between. The CDR3 loop spans 14 amino acids.

The rearrangement uses TRBV7-9 and TRBJ1-2; D not resolved. The germline V gene encodes CDR1 SEHNR and CDR2 FQNEAQ (reference sequence). The CDR3 spans 13 residues. Deletions cut 5 bases from V and 4 bases from J, with 11 bases between. CDR3: CASSPQNVYGYTF. CDR3 bases: TGTGCCAGCAGCCCACAGAACGTCTATGGCTACACCTTC.

This chain connects TRBV28 to TRBJ1-5; 9 positions match TRBD1. CDR1 MDHEN and CDR2 SYDVKM come from the germline V gene. With 6 bases clipped from V and 6 bases from J, the junction kept 12 bases outside the gene matches. The CDR3 consists of 16 residues. Written as DNA, the CDR3 is TGTGCCAGCAGGTCCCCCGTGGGACAGGGTGTTCAGCCCCAGCATTTT. Its translation is CASRSPVGQGVQPQHF. Based on the CDR3 plus reference TRBV28 and TRBJ1-5, the full variable domain is DVKVTQSSRYLVKRTGEKVFLECVQDMDHENMFWYRQDPGLGLRLIYFSYDVKMKEKGDIPEGYSVSREKKERFSLILESASTNQTSMYLCASRSPVGQGVQPQHFGDGTRLSIL.

This chain links TRBV7-9 with TRBJ2-7; 10 nucleotides line up with TRBD2. V shed 4 bases and J 3 bases; nucleotides not matched to a gene: 9. The CDR3 totals 16 residues. Germline V CDR1 and CDR2: SEHNR, FQNEAQ (reference sequence). The CDR3 DNA is TGTGCCAGCAGCTCCGCCGGGACTAGCGCCAACTACGAGCAGTACTTC. This translates into CASSSAGTSANYEQYF.

This chain links TRBV19 with TRBJ2-7, with D perhaps TRBD2 (6 bases). Germline assignment: CDR1 LNHDA and CDR2 SQIVND (reference sequence). Trimming pared 0 bases from V and 7 bases from J, leaving 16 bases between. The CDR3 consists of 15 residues. CDR3 coding DNA: TGTGCCAGTAGTATAGATGGGGGAGGAAAGGATGAGCAGTACTTC. This codes for CASSIDGGGKDEQYF. The variable domain in full, with the rest retrieved from reference TRBV19 and TRBJ2-7, is DGGITQSPKYLFRKEGQNVTLSCEQNLNHDAMYWYRQDPGQGLRLIYYSQIVNDFQKGDIAEGYSVSREKKESFPLTVTSAQKNPTAFYLCASSIDGGGKDEQYFGPGTRLTVT.

The J gene is TRBJ1-4, the V gene TRBV9; 7 bases agree with TRBD1. Germline CDR1 reads SGDLS; CDR2 reads YYNGEE. Trimming took 0 bases from V and 7 from J; bases not matched to a gene: 12. The CDR3 covers 17 residues. The CDR3 bases are TGTGCCAGCAGCGTAGCAGGACAGGTCAACGTACCTGAAAAACTGTTTTTT. The encoded protein is CASSVAGQVNVPEKLFF. Full variable domain (missing parts from reference TRBV9 and TRBJ1-4): DSGVTQTPKHLITATGQRVTLRCSPRSGDLSVYWYQQSLDQGLQFLIQYYNGEERAKGNILERFSAQQFPDLHSELNLSSLELGDSALYFCASSVAGQVNVPEKLFFGSGTQLSVL.

The chain couples TRBV6-5 to TRBJ1-4; the D gene is possibly TRBD1 (6 bases). Deletions cut 0 bases from V and 8 bases from J, with 13 bases between. From germline, CDR1 is MNHEY and CDR2 SVGAGI. The CDR3 extends over 15 amino acids. In DNA form, the CDR3 reads TGTGCCAGCAGTTACTCGGGGGGGCTCAACGAAAAACTGTTTTTT. Protein sequence: CASSYSGGLNEKLFF.

The chain is built from TRBV5-5 and TRBJ2-7; 8 bases line up with TRBD1. V shed 4 bases and J 1 base; nucleotides not matched to a gene: 4. The CDR3 totals 14 residues. The germline V gene has CDR1 SGHKS and CDR2 YYEKEE (reference sequence). The CDR3 loop reads CASSTGQGSYEQYF. In DNA form, the CDR3 reads TGTGCCAGCAGCACCGGACAGGGTTCCTACGAGCAGTACTTC.

This sequence joins TRBV5-4 and TRBJ1-1, with a weak D call TRBD1 (5 bases). Germline values: CDR1 SGHNT, CDR2 YYREEE (reference sequence). CDR3 size: 16 residues. The ends were cut back, 0 bases at V and 8 bases at J, with 20 bases in the middle. The CDR3 DNA is TGTGCCAGCAGCTTGGAACGGGGGTTTGCCAACCAGGAAGCTTTCTTT. Encoded protein: CASSLERGFANQEAFF.

V usage is TRBV2 and J usage is TRBJ2-1; 7 bases fit TRBD2. Per germline, CDR1 SNHLY and CDR2 FYNNEI. This CDR3 has 15 amino acids. With 6 bases clipped from V and 2 bases from J, the junction kept 7 bases outside the gene matches. The CDR3 sequence is CASRPTSEAYNEQFF. DNA of the CDR3: TGTGCCAGCAGACCTACTAGCGAGGCCTACAATGAGCAGTTCTTC. Drawing the rest from reference TRBV2 and TRBJ2-1, the complete variable domain is EPEVTQTPSHQVTQMGQEVILRCVPISNHLYFYWYRQILGQKVEFLVSFYNNEISEKSEIFDDQFSVERPDGSNFTLKIRSTKLEDSAMYFCASRPTSEAYNEQFFGPGTRLTVL.

Concerning this clone itself: At one end the junction does not follow the germline gene, possibly because of a read error. The chain is built from TRBV4-3 and TRBJ1-5; D not resolved. The CDR3 has 14 residues. Germline V lookup: CDR1 LGHNA, CDR2 YSLEER. The DNA of the CDR3 is TGCGCCAGCAGCCAAGATCTGAGCACTCAGCCCCAGCATTTT. This encodes CASSQDLSTQPQHF.

Here the CDR3 reads CASSQGLGQPQHF. The DNA of the CDR3 is TGTGCCAGCAGTCAGGGGCTGGGGCAGCCCCAGCATTTT. The chain links TRBV7-2 to TRBJ1-5, with D possibly TRBD1 on 6 matching bases. V was trimmed by 6 bases and J by 7 bases, leaving 13 bases between them. Germline CDR1 SGHTA, CDR2 FQGNSA. The CDR3 covers 13 residues.

This clone has just a few counts. The CDR3 reads CASTPLQGPDSSLHF. CDR3 nucleotide sequence: TGTGCCAGCACCCCCTTACAGGGCCCAGATTCGTCCCTCCACTTT. The rearrangement links TRBV27 to TRBJ1-6; maybe TRBD1 (6 bases). The V and J ends lost 7 bases and 14 bases respectively, with 24 bases between them. This CDR3 is built from 15 residues. Germline CDR1 MNHEY, CDR2 SMNVEV (reference sequence).

The chain recombines TRBV29-1 with TRBJ2-5, with TRBD2 matching 7 bases. In germline, CDR1 is SQVTM, CDR2 ANQGSEA. This CDR3 is built from 16 residues. The V segment lost 0 bases and the J segment 1 base; nucleotides outside the gene matches: 8. This chain's CDR3 is CSVEDYRTRVQETQYF. CDR3 coding DNA: TGCAGCGTTGAAGATTACAGGACTAGGGTCCAAGAGACCCAGTACTTC. Full variable domain (remainder filled in from reference TRBV29-1 and TRBJ2-5): SAVISQKPSRDICQRGTSLTIQCQVDSQVTMMFWYRQQPGQSLTLIATANQGSEATYESGFVIDKFPISRPNLTFSTLTVSNMSPEDSSIYLCSVEDYRTRVQETQYFGPGTRLLVL.

V gene TRBV6-5 combines with J gene TRBJ2-7; no firm D call. V was pared by 0 bases and J by 3 bases, with 6 bases between. CDR3 length: 13 residues. Germline V gene lookup returns CDR1 MNHEY and CDR2 SVGAGI. CDR3 in DNA: TGTGCCAGCAGTTACTCGAGTCACTACGAGCAGTACTTC. Its protein is CASSYSSHYEQYF.

The genes are TRBV2 and TRBJ2-5, with TRBD1 matching over 10 bases. The CDR3 has 13 residues. V was clipped by 6 bases and J by 2 bases; unmatched bases: 0. From germline, CDR1 is SNHLY and CDR2 FYNNEI. CDR3 nucleotide sequence: TGTGCCAGCAGGGACAGGGGGCAAGAGACCCAGTACTTC. Translated, it gives CASRDRGQETQYF.

CDR3 sequence: CASSLGPAGPQHF. CDR3 DNA sequence: TGTGCCAGCAGCTTGGGACCTGCGGGGCCCCAGCATTTT. This chain joins TRBV5-6 and TRBJ1-5; D is unresolved. The CDR3 sequence is 13 residues long. Per the germline V gene, CDR1 is SGHDT and CDR2 is YYEEEE. Trimming took 0 bases from V and 9 from J, leaving 10 bases between them.

The CDR3 protein is CAISEDRDHEQYF. CDR3 sequence (DNA): TGTGCCATCAGTGAGGACAGGGACCACGAGCAGTACTTC. This sequence joins TRBV10-3 and TRBJ2-7; 7 bases match TRBD1. Germline CDR1 and CDR2: ENHRY and SYGVKD. V shed 2 bases and J 5 bases; nucleotides not matched to a gene: 3. The CDR3 length is 13 residues.

This rearrangement joins TRBV10-3 to TRBJ1-1; the D gene is possibly TRBD1 (5 bases). The CDR3 has 14 amino acids. Looked up from germline, CDR1 is ENHRY and CDR2 is SYGVKD. Trimming took off 4 bases at V and 7 bases at J, with 16 bases between the two ends. The CDR3 loop reads CAISAAGLNGEAFF. CDR3 nucleotide sequence: TGTGCCATCAGTGCGGCAGGGCTGAACGGTGAAGCTTTCTTT.

As DNA, the CDR3 is TGTGCCAGCAGTCTAGAAACGAACACCGGGGAGCTGTTTTTT. This gives the protein CASSLETNTGELFF. V usage is TRBV6-4 and J usage is TRBJ2-2; unclear D gene. The CDR3 runs 14 residues. The germline V and J ends were trimmed by 5 bases and 0 bases, with 7 bases remaining between them. Germline loops: CDR1 MRHNA, CDR2 SNTAGT.

The chain combines TRBV5-1 with TRBJ2-1; 12 bases align to TRBD2. This CDR3 region has 16 residues. Per the germline V gene, CDR1 is SGHRS and CDR2 is YFSETQ. The V and J ends lost 0 bases and 7 bases, in that order; junction bases with no gene match: 5. In DNA, the CDR3 is TGCGCCAGCAGCTTGGGTCTAGCGGGGGGGATAAATGAGCAGTTCTTC. Residues: CASSLGLAGGINEQFF.